One sample yielded the 19 T cell receptor beta chains listed below, sequenced in a study of Graves' ophthalmopathy and Graves' hyperthyroidism. Scientists amplified the TCR beta CDR3 regions from RNA transcripts. The authors performed first-round RT-PCR with HTBI primers and then a second-round multiplex PCR. TCRdb recomputed calls from the multiplex PCR reads with MiXCR, one row per CDR3 protein. The data show around 1,000,000 distinct CDR3 sequences, about two fifths seen once. The sample consisted of peripheral blood or thyroid tissue (not recorded which). These TCRs come from an adult man with Graves' hyperthyroidism.

This clonotype was counted at least ten times. The chain combines TRBV20-1 with TRBJ2-5; the match to TRBD2 covers 9 bases. The ends lost 6 bases at V and 7 bases at J; junction bases unmatched: 12. Germline V gene lookup returns CDR1 DFQATT and CDR2 SNEGSKA (reference sequence). This CDR3 spans 14 amino acids. CDR3 amino acids: CSAEGAGGEATQYF. Here the CDR3 DNA reads TGCAGTGCCGAAGGGGCGGGAGGGGAAGCGACCCAGTACTTC.

Many counts were recorded for this clonotype. The chain has TRBV10-1 and TRBJ2-5, with D possibly being TRBD2 (5 bases). The germline V gene encodes CDR1 WNHNN and CDR2 SYGVQD (reference sequence). This CDR3 is built from 16 residues. V lost 2 bases to trimming and J lost 7 bases, with 20 bases between them. The CDR3 DNA sequence: TGCGCCAGCAGTGAGAGACCAGAAGGCTCCGGAGGGACCCAGTACTTC. It translates to CASSERPEGSGGTQYF.

This clonotype was detected ten times or more. This chain uses TRBV9 with TRBJ2-7, with D perhaps TRBD1 (6 bases). V shed 4 bases and J shed 2 bases, with 13 bases lying between them. Looked up from germline, CDR1 is SGDLS and CDR2 is YYNGEE. The CDR3 sequence is 14 residues long. The CDR3, as DNA: TGTGCCAGCAGCTTAGGACAGCCGCCCTACGAGCAGTACTTC. It encodes CASSLGQPPYEQYF.

V gene TRBV25-1 combines with J gene TRBJ1-2; TRBD1 is a possible D gene (5 bases). Germline CDR1 and CDR2: MGHDK and SYGVNS. V was cut by 5 bases and J by 3 bases, with 13 bases left in between. There are 14 residues in the CDR3. CDR3 amino acids: CASSSPGRYYGYTF. CDR3 in DNA: TGTGCCAGCAGTTCGCCGGGACGGTACTATGGCTACACCTTC.

The table lists this clonotype with many counts. The chain carries TRBV5-8 and TRBJ2-7; 10 bases match TRBD1. This CDR3 has 14 residues. Germline V gives CDR1 SGHTS, CDR2 YDEGEE. The junction had 7 bases not matched to a gene; V was cut back by 4 bases and J by 6 bases. CDR3 sequence reads: CASSGTGDAAEQYF. CDR3 nucleotide sequence: TGTGCCAGCAGCGGGACAGGGGACGCGGCCGAGCAGTACTTC.

With respect to this clonotype: No conserved phenylalanine or tryptophan ends this CDR3, so it is likely a read error. It is unclear where the CDR3 begins or ends on the DNA, so no DNA is shown, and the CDR3 is as TCRdb lists it. The chain uses TRBV20-1 and TRBJ2-5; the table's D gene call, TRBD1, was not cross checked with the DNA. Termini included, the CDR3 measures 8 amino acids. Germline CDR1 DFQATT, CDR2 SNEGSKA (reference sequence). This chain's CDR3 is CSASFRVL.

This chain connects TRBV5-1 to TRBJ2-3; D ambiguous. The CDR3 length is 14 residues. With 4 bases removed from V and 2 bases from J, the gap between germline ends came to 11 bases. Germline V gives CDR1 SGHRS, CDR2 YFSETQ. The CDR3 region has the DNA TGCGCCAGCAGCCAAGAAGGCGACACAGATACGCAGTATTTT. It yields the protein CASSQEGDTDTQYF.

This clonotype has a count of ten or more. The chain uses TRBV12-3 or TRBV12-4 and TRBJ1-4; D call uncertain. V lost 3 bases and J lost 7, with 9 bases in between. The CDR3 runs to 13 residues. CDR3 sequence (DNA): TGTGCCAGCAGTTTGGGCTTAAGTGAAAAACTGTTTTTT. The encoded protein is CASSLGLSEKLFF.

This clonotype was seen once. The chain carries TRBV15 and TRBJ1-1; unclear D gene. Looked up from germline, CDR1 is LNHNV and CDR2 is YYDKDF (reference sequence). Trimming left V 1 base short and J 6 bases short, with 15 bases between. This CDR3 has 15 amino acids. The CDR3: CATSRAGFLEAEAFF. Here the CDR3 DNA reads TGTGCCACCAGCAGAGCGGGATTCTTGGAGGCTGAAGCTTTCTTT.

Concerning this clonotype: This may stem from a read error, because a much larger clone lies one nucleotide away. The genes are TRBV20-1 and TRBJ2-5, with 8 positions matching TRBD2. This CDR3 spans 13 amino acids. V lost 5 bases to trimming and J lost 7 bases; unmatched junction nucleotides: 9. Germline V gene lookup returns CDR1 DFQATT and CDR2 SNEGSKA (reference sequence). In DNA form, the CDR3 reads TGCAGTGCTTCAACCACTAGCGGAGGGACCCAGTACTTC. The encoded protein is CSASTTSGGTQYF.

The rearrangement joins TRBV15 to TRBJ2-5; 10 positions match TRBD1. The CDR3 is made up of 15 amino acids. Germline lookup yields CDR1 LNHNV and CDR2 YYDKDF (reference sequence). V was pared by 3 bases and J by 4 bases, with 5 bases of the junction left unmatched. The CDR3 spells CATSSFRTGGETQYF. Written as DNA, the CDR3 is TGTGCCACCAGCAGTTTCAGGACAGGGGGAGAGACCCAGTACTTC. The whole variable domain, remainder taken from reference TRBV15 and TRBJ2-5, is DAMVIQNPRYQVTQFGKPVTLSCSQTLNHNVMYWYQQKSSQAPKLLFHYYDKDFNNEADTPDNFQSRRPNTSFCFLDIRSPGLGDTAMYLCATSSFRTGGETQYFGPGTRLLVL.

The table lists this clonotype with many counts. The junction departs from germline at one end; a sequencing error may be responsible. The chain combines TRBV10-2 with TRBJ1-5; D is unclear. The germline gives CDR1 WSHSY, CDR2 SAAADI. This CDR3 is 13 amino acids long. CDR3 protein: CASSDSGNQPQHF. The CDR3 bases are TGTGCCAGCAGTGATTCTGGGAATCAGCCCCAGCATTTT.

This clonotype was observed a handful of times. This sequence joins TRBV29-1 and TRBJ1-2; D perhaps matches TRBD1 (5 bases). Germline V gene sequence: CDR1 SQVTM, CDR2 ANQGSEA. CDR3 length: 13 amino acids. Trimming stripped 6 bases from V and 4 bases from J, with 15 bases between. The CDR3 reads CSVPPVGTYGYTF. The CDR3 nucleotides read TGCAGCGTCCCACCCGTGGGGACCTATGGCTACACCTTC.

This clonotype was counted at least ten times. The chain links TRBV11-2 to TRBJ2-7; possible D gene TRBD2, 5 bases. Germline-derived CDR1 and CDR2 are SGHAT and FQNNGV. The V end was cut by 4 bases, the J end by 4 bases, with 11 bases between. CDR3 length: 13 amino acids. This chain's CDR3 is CASSWNGGYEQYF. CDR3 coding DNA: TGTGCCAGCAGCTGGAACGGCGGGTACGAGCAGTACTTC.

V is TRBV3-1 and J is TRBJ1-1; D not resolved. The V end was cut by 4 bases, the J end by 7 bases, with 13 bases between. Germline CDR1 is LGHDT and CDR2 is YNNKEL (reference sequence). The CDR3 covers 13 residues. The CDR3 nucleotides are TGTGCCAGCAGCCTAACCAATAAAGGTGAAGCTTTCTTT. Amino acid sequence: CASSLTNKGEAFF.

The chain uses TRBV19 and TRBJ1-1; 7 bases are a match to TRBD1. Germline assignment: CDR1 LNHDA and CDR2 SQIVND (reference sequence). J gave up 0 bases and V 10 bases, and 14 bases lay outside the gene matches. There are 16 residues in the CDR3. Here the CDR3 reads CATGEGVTGMNTEAFF. The CDR3 DNA follows: TGTGCCACCGGAGAGGGTGTGACAGGGATGAACACTGAAGCTTTCTTT.

The V gene is TRBV19, the J gene TRBJ2-7; 7 nucleotides agree with TRBD1. In germline, CDR1 is LNHDA, CDR2 SQIVND (reference sequence). Trimming took 3 bases from V and 5 from J; bases not matched to a gene: 10. This CDR3 contains 15 residues. The CDR3 loop is CASSIPEGASHEQYF. For the CDR3, the DNA is TGTGCCAGTAGTATCCCTGAGGGGGCCAGCCACGAGCAGTACTTC.

The chain combines TRBV6-5 with TRBJ2-7; D tentatively reads TRBD1 or TRBD2 (5 bases each). This CDR3 contains 14 residues. V gave up 5 bases and J gave up 3 bases, with 14 bases separating them. Germline CDR1 and CDR2: MNHEY and SVGAGI. The DNA of the CDR3 is TGTGCCAGCAGTCCCGGGACCAGCATCTACGAGCAGTACTTC. This sequence encodes CASSPGTSIYEQYF.

Concerning this clonotype: This may come from a read error, since a much larger clone is one base off. J is TRBJ1-1 and V is TRBV4-1; perhaps TRBD1 as D (5 bases). CDR1 MGHRA and CDR2 YSYEKL come from the germline V gene. The CDR3 runs to 14 residues. CDR3 residues: CANSQGVSSTEAFF. The CDR3 DNA reads TGCGCCAACAGCCAAGGGGTCAGCAGCACTGAAGCTTTCTTT.